This T cell receptor (beta chain) comes out of a study of blood T cell repertoires in COVID-19. Study context: COVID-19 samples collected from the United States, Italy and Spain covered acute and convalescent phases. PBMCs, B-cell-depleted T cells, or T cells were the source of the cDNA or gDNA that made up the material.

The CDR3 loop spans 16 amino acids. CDR1 and CDR2 (germline): MRHNA, SNTAGT. The ends were cut back, 6 bases at V and 3 bases at J, with 17 bases in the middle. In the study's own analysis: Scientists estimated how many nucleated cells there were by amplifying reference gene primers. Assay used: immunoSEQ multiplex PCR; TCRdb lists only in-frame clones, some missing. V, J and clone size were drawn from that table, and D and trimming were deduced from the DNA. The data hold approximately 70,000 clones, with about 88% observed a single time. The chain joins TRBV6-4 to TRBJ2-2; tentatively, D is TRBD2 (7 bases). The sequenced material came from peripheral blood. This receptor was taken from a human donor in a cohort sampled during active COVID-19. CDR3 coding DNA: TGTGCCAGCAGGAGATCTCTCGGGGGGCACACCGGGGAGCTGTTTTTT. Translation: CASRRSLGGHTGELFF.